These 13 T cell receptor beta chains share one sample of origin, sequenced in a study of cytomegalovirus exposure and HLA in healthy donors. The PCR made use of 60 Vbeta and 13 Jbeta primers. Profiled with immunoSEQ multiplex PCR; TCRdb holds only in-frame clones, not every one. The table shows about 150,000 clones, with around 78% occurring only once. The sequenced material came from PBMCs. These receptors came from a man in his forties or fifties in good health and CMV-seronegative.

This clone was found a few times. J is TRBJ1-5 and V is TRBV5-5, with D perhaps TRBD1 (6 bases). The CDR3 spans 14 residues. The V end was cut by 4 bases, the J end by 6 bases, with 14 bases between. Germline V gives CDR1 SGHKS, CDR2 YYEKEE (reference sequence). The CDR3 is CASSVNTGSQPQHF. The DNA of the CDR3 is TGTGCCAGCAGCGTTAATACAGGGAGTCAGCCCCAGCATTTT.

The V gene is TRBV6-1, the J gene TRBJ2-3; D is perhaps TRBD2 (6 bases). Germline V lookup: CDR1 MNHNS, CDR2 SASEGT. Trimming removed 2 bases from V and 3 bases from J, with 21 bases in between. CDR3 length: 18 amino acids. CDR3 protein: CASSEKSRWTGSTDTQYF. The CDR3 DNA reads TGTGCCAGCAGTGAAAAATCGAGGTGGACCGGGAGTACAGATACGCAGTATTTT.

The genes are TRBV4-3 and TRBJ2-1, with a tentative D call TRBD2 (5 bases). This CDR3 is built from 16 residues. Trimming left V 0 bases short and J 12 bases short, with 21 bases between. CDR1 LGHNA and CDR2 YSLEER come from the germline V gene. Here the CDR3 DNA reads TGCGCCAGCAGCCAAGATGCGGGCGCCAGCGAGTCGGGGCAGTTCTTC. It yields the protein CASSQDAGASESGQFF.

This chain connects TRBV27 to TRBJ1-2; no reliable D call. Per the germline V gene, CDR1 is MNHEY and CDR2 is SMNVEV (reference sequence). The V gene lost 0 bases and the J gene lost 2 bases, with 7 bases spanning the gap. The CDR3 is made up of 14 amino acids. In nucleotides, the CDR3 is TGTGCCAGCAGTTTATCGCGGCAGAACTATGGCTACACCTTC. This gives the protein CASSLSRQNYGYTF.

V usage is TRBV5-6 and J usage is TRBJ2-7; D gene uncertain. V lost 5 bases and J lost 0, with 6 bases in between. Per the germline V gene, CDR1 is SGHDT and CDR2 is YYEEEE. The CDR3 consists of 12 residues. The CDR3 region has the DNA TGTGCCAGCAGTTCTAGCTCCTACGAGCAGTACTTC. Protein sequence: CASSSSSYEQYF.

The chain combines TRBV5-1 with TRBJ1-2, with 9 bases fitting TRBD1. Germline values: CDR1 SGHRS, CDR2 YFSETQ. J lost 1 base, V lost 0 bases, and 4 bases had no gene match. The CDR3 spans 16 residues. CDR3 amino acids: CASSLGGQGNNYGYTF. The DNA for the CDR3 is TGCGCCAGCAGCTTGGGGGGACAGGGAAATAACTATGGCTACACCTTC. Full variable domain (missing parts from reference TRBV5-1 and TRBJ1-2): KAGVTQTPRYLIKTRGQQVTLSCSPISGHRSVSWYQQTPGQGLQFLFEYFSETQRNKGNFPGRFSGRQFSNSRSEMNVSTLELGDSALYLCASSLGGQGNNYGYTFGSGTRLTVV.

The chain combines TRBV27 with TRBJ1-3; D remains ambiguous. Germline CDR1 reads MNHEY; CDR2 reads SMNVEV (reference sequence). Trimming stripped 2 bases from V and 0 bases from J, with 8 bases between. This CDR3 has 15 amino acids. This CDR3 is CASSLRGSSGNTIYF. The CDR3 bases are TGTGCCAGCAGTTTAAGAGGGAGCTCTGGAAACACCATATATTTT.

The J gene is TRBJ1-6, the V gene TRBV11-2, with D possibly TRBD1 on 5 matching bases. The CDR3 extends over 14 amino acids. Looked up from germline, CDR1 is SGHAT and CDR2 is FQNNGV. With 2 bases removed from V and 4 bases from J, the gap between germline ends came to 6 bases. The DNA of the CDR3 is TGTGCCAGCAGCTTACAGGGATATAATTCACCCCTCCACTTT. Translated, it gives CASSLQGYNSPLHF. Drawing the rest from reference TRBV11-2 and TRBJ1-6, the complete variable domain is EAGVAQSPRYKIIEKRQSVAFWCNPISGHATLYWYQQILGQGPKLLIQFQNNGVVDDSQLPKDRFSAERLKGVDSTLKIQPAKLEDSAVYLCASSLQGYNSPLHFGNGTRLTVT.

This chain uses TRBV6-5 with TRBJ2-5, with a weak D call TRBD2 (5 bases). With 1 base removed from V and 4 bases from J, the gap between germline ends came to 10 bases. The CDR3 loop spans 14 amino acids. Per germline, CDR1 MNHEY and CDR2 SVGAGI. CDR3: CASSYLQSGETQYF. In DNA, the CDR3 is TGTGCCAGCAGTTACTTACAGAGCGGAGAGACCCAGTACTTC.

V is TRBV18 and J is TRBJ2-1; TRBD2 aligns across 9 bases. V shed 0 bases and J 7 bases; nucleotides not matched to a gene: 10. Germline CDR1 is KGHSH and CDR2 is LQKENI. The CDR3 contains 17 residues. The CDR3 DNA reads as TGTGCCAGCTCACCACCCGGGCTGCGGGGGGGCAGAAATGAGCAGTTCTTC. It yields the protein CASSPPGLRGGRNEQFF.

This chain links TRBV7-2 with TRBJ2-6, with 13 bases matching TRBD2. The CDR3 runs 19 residues. Germline values: CDR1 SGHTA, CDR2 FQGNSA. Losses at the gene ends were 1 base for V and 2 bases for J; bases not matched to a gene: 5. The chain's CDR3 is CASSLESTSGRAGANVLTF. The CDR3 DNA is TGTGCCAGCAGCTTAGAATCAACTAGCGGGAGGGCTGGGGCCAACGTCCTGACTTTC.

J is TRBJ2-3 and V is TRBV7-3; 9 positions match TRBD2. With 2 bases clipped from V and 2 bases from J, the junction kept 5 bases outside the gene matches. Germline assignment: CDR1 SGHTA and CDR2 FQGTGA. This CDR3 region has 16 residues. DNA for the CDR3: TGTGCCAGCAGCTTAGTAGCGGGGGCCGACACAGATACGCAGTATTTT. Protein: CASSLVAGADTDTQYF.

This clone occurred once. The rearrangement links TRBV19 to TRBJ2-2; TRBD1 matches 9 bases. The V gene end was trimmed by 5 bases and the J gene end by 1 base; junction bases not matched to a gene: 11. Germline CDR1 reads LNHDA; CDR2 reads SQIVND (reference sequence). The CDR3 has 18 amino acids. CDR3 amino acids: CASSRDREIFENTGELFF. CDR3 DNA: TGTGCCAGTAGTCGGGACAGGGAAATATTCGAGAACACCGGGGAGCTGTTTTTT.